These 20 T cell receptor beta chains came from one sample sequenced in a study of radiation and T cells in renal cell carcinoma. The assay was immunoSEQ multiplex PCR, and TCRdb's table has in-frame clones only and misses some. Of approximately 150,000 clones listed, 88% are singletons. Time point noted: baseline pretreatment blood. Sample treatment: 15 Gy SBRT to primary tumor, nephrectomy 4 weeks later. Sequencing used blood, obtained from a patient whose treatment included radiotherapy and nephrectomy. Receptors were obtained from a woman between 65 and 79 years old with renal cell carcinoma.

In the case of this clone: This sample includes further DNA sequences coding for the same CDR3. The DNA for the CDR3 is TGCGCCAGCAGTTCGACAGGGGACGGCTACACCTTC. Its translation is CASSSTGDGYTF. The chain has TRBV5-1 and TRBJ1-2; TRBD1 matches at 8 bases. V dropped 5 bases and J dropped 8; count of bases not matched to a gene: 5. Looked up from germline, CDR1 is SGHRS and CDR2 is YFSETQ. CDR3 length equals 12 residues. Filled out from reference TRBV5-1 and TRBJ1-2, the complete variable domain reads KAGVTQTPRYLIKTRGQQVTLSCSPISGHRSVSWYQQTPGQGLQFLFEYFSETQRNKGNFPGRFSGRQFSNSRSEMNVSTLELGDSALYLCASSSTGDGYTFGSGTRLTVV.

The rearrangement joins TRBV19 to TRBJ1-5; a possible D gene is TRBD1 (6 bases). Germline CDR1 LNHDA, CDR2 SQIVND (reference sequence). The CDR3 is made up of 14 amino acids. V was cut by 2 bases and J by 7 bases, with 12 bases left in between. This CDR3 reads CASSISKGDQPQHF. The CDR3, as DNA: TGTGCCAGTAGTATATCTAAGGGGGACCAGCCCCAGCATTTT.

The chain employs TRBV5-1 and TRBJ2-5; D could derive from TRBD1 or TRBD2 (6 bases each). V was cut by 5 bases and J by 4 bases, with 18 bases left in between. The germline V gene encodes CDR1 SGHRS and CDR2 YFSETQ. The CDR3 runs 15 residues. The CDR3: CASRAPGGPPETQYF. The CDR3 DNA sequence: TGCGCCAGCAGAGCCCCCGGGGGCCCCCCAGAGACCCAGTACTTC.

The chain couples TRBV5-5 to TRBJ2-7; a weak D match, TRBD1 (5 bases). The CDR3 has 13 amino acids. Looked up from germline, CDR1 is SGHKS and CDR2 is YYEKEE (reference sequence). Trimming cost V 4 bases and J 0 bases, with 8 bases left between them. The CDR3 coding sequence is TGTGCCAGCAGCCCACAGGTCTCCTACGAGCAGTACTTC. Encoded protein: CASSPQVSYEQYF.

The chain carries TRBV5-1 and TRBJ2-7; D not certain. In germline, CDR1 is SGHRS, CDR2 YFSETQ. Trimming took 2 bases from V and 0 from J, leaving 12 bases between them. The CDR3 spans 15 residues. CDR3: CASSFGQASSYEQYF. The CDR3 DNA is TGCGCCAGCAGCTTTGGCCAGGCGAGCTCCTACGAGCAGTACTTC.

The chain carries TRBV4-2 and TRBJ1-1; 10 positions match TRBD1. Looked up from germline, CDR1 is LGHNA and CDR2 is YNFKEQ. Unmatched junction bases numbered 5, after V lost 4 bases and J lost 6 bases. This CDR3 region has 14 residues. CDR3 nucleotide sequence: TGTGCCAGCAGCCCGGACAGGGGGTTGGCTGAAGCTTTCTTT. It translates to CASSPDRGLAEAFF.

This clone was observed a few times. The rearrangement joins TRBV29-1 to TRBJ2-6, with TRBD1 identical over 8 bases. V was clipped by 4 bases and J by 4 bases; unmatched bases: 9. Germline lookup yields CDR1 SQVTM and CDR2 ANQGSEA. The CDR3 runs 16 residues. CDR3 region: CSVAAGGGSGANVLTF. The CDR3 region has the DNA TGCAGCGTTGCTGCAGGGGGCGGGTCCGGGGCCAACGTCCTGACTTTC.

This clone appeared a single time. The rearrangement links TRBV4-3 to TRBJ2-3; D not certain. Germline assignment: CDR1 LGHNA and CDR2 YSLEER. This CDR3 is built from 16 residues. Trimming took off 3 bases at V and 0 bases at J, with 13 bases between the two ends. The DNA for the CDR3 is TGCGCCAGCAGCCAGGCACTGGGTCTAAGCACAGATACGCAGTATTTT. Protein: CASSQALGLSTDTQYF.

The gene calls are TRBV5-1 and TRBJ2-7; a possible D gene is TRBD2 (6 bases). V lost 1 base and J 2 bases, leaving 10 bases between the germline ends. Germline V gene sequence: CDR1 SGHRS, CDR2 YFSETQ. This CDR3 spans 14 amino acids. CDR3 region: CASSLSPGAYEQYF. The CDR3 DNA reads TGCGCCAGCAGCTTGAGTCCGGGGGCCTACGAGCAGTACTTC.

J is TRBJ2-7 and V is TRBV11-3; D may be TRBD1 (6 bases). Per the germline V gene, CDR1 is SGHNT and CDR2 is YENEEA. This CDR3 comprises 13 residues. V was clipped by 5 bases and J by 4 bases, with 12 bases between them. CDR3 sequence (DNA): TGTGCCAGCAGCAGGGGGTACTCGTACGAGCAGTACTTC. Translated: CASSRGYSYEQYF.

The chain couples TRBV2 to TRBJ1-1, with 7 positions matching TRBD1. V shed 3 bases, J shed 6 bases, and the junction held 4 bases outside the gene matches. CDR1 is SNHLY and CDR2 is FYNNEI in the germline V gene. The CDR3 contains 13 residues. CDR3 residues: CASSERQGSEAFF. The CDR3 DNA reads as TGTGCCAGCAGTGAGAGACAGGGTTCTGAAGCTTTCTTT.

This clone has a single count. The rearrangement uses TRBV19 and TRBJ2-2; no reliable D call. CDR3 length equals 12 residues. Per germline, CDR1 LNHDA and CDR2 SQIVND (reference sequence). Trimming removed 7 bases from V and 6 bases from J, with 9 bases in between. The CDR3 DNA sequence: TGTGCCAGTACCCTCTCAGCCGGGGAGCTGTTTTTT. It translates to CASTLSAGELFF.

The chain uses TRBV6-5 and TRBJ1-4; TRBD1 aligns across 7 bases. Germline lookup yields CDR1 MNHEY and CDR2 SVGAGI. This CDR3 is built from 14 residues. Germline trimming cut 7 bases from V and 6 bases from J; bases unmatched to any gene: 8. CDR3 bases: TGTGCCAGCAAGGAGACAGGGCGGGATGAAAAACTGTTTTTT. As protein: CASKETGRDEKLFF.

This chain connects TRBV28 to TRBJ1-1, with D tentatively TRBD1 (6 bases). Germline lookup yields CDR1 MDHEN and CDR2 SYDVKM. This CDR3 comprises 16 residues. The V end was cut by 2 bases, the J end by 1 base, with 14 bases between. The CDR3 is CASSLRGGNPNTEAFF. The DNA for the CDR3 is TGTGCCAGCAGTTTAAGAGGGGGAAACCCGAACACTGAAGCTTTCTTT. Together with reference TRBV28 and TRBJ1-1, the CDR3 gives the full variable domain: DVKVTQSSRYLVKRTGEKVFLECVQDMDHENMFWYRQDPGLGLRLIYFSYDVKMKEKGDIPEGYSVSREKKERFSLILESASTNQTSMYLCASSLRGGNPNTEAFFGQGTRLTVV.

This clone has just one count. V is TRBV9 and J is TRBJ1-1, with D perhaps TRBD1 (6 bases). Germline CDR1 and CDR2: SGDLS and YYNGEE. The V end was cut by 3 bases, the J end by 0 bases, with 21 bases between. The CDR3 runs to 18 residues. CDR3 region: CASSGGMGASLMNTEAFF. CDR3 nucleotides: TGTGCCAGCAGCGGGGGTATGGGGGCCTCATTGATGAACACTGAAGCTTTCTTT.

The chain carries TRBV7-9 and TRBJ2-1; tentatively, D is TRBD1 or TRBD2 (5 bases each). The CDR3 is 14 amino acids. Germline CDR1 reads SEHNR; CDR2 reads FQNEAQ (reference sequence). Between the trimmed V and J ends, which lost 7 bases and 5 bases, there was a span of 15 bases. In nucleotides, the CDR3 is TGTGCCAGCACCCTCGCCGGGGCTCACAATGAGCAGTTCTTC. Protein sequence: CASTLAGAHNEQFF. Full variable domain (missing parts from reference TRBV7-9 and TRBJ2-1): DTGVSQNPRHKITKRGQNVTFRCDPISEHNRLYWYRQTLGQGPEFLTYFQNEAQLEKSRLLSDRFSAERPKGSFSTLEIQRTEQGDSAMYLCASTLAGAHNEQFFGPGTRLTVL.

This clone occurred once. The chain uses TRBV6-5 and TRBJ1-5, with 11 bases identical to TRBD1. Trimming took 8 bases from V and 4 from J; bases not matched to a gene: 1. CDR3 length: 13 residues. The germline V gene encodes CDR1 MNHEY and CDR2 SVGAGI. The CDR3 DNA reads TGTGCCAGCGGGGACAGGGGGAATCAGCCCCAGCATTTT. Translating gives CASGDRGNQPQHF.

This chain links TRBV13 with TRBJ2-6; D remains unclear. The V end lost 2 bases, the J end lost 0 bases, and 5 bases lay between the germline ends. Germline-derived CDR1 and CDR2 are PRHDT and FYEKMQ (reference sequence). The CDR3 has 15 residues. This CDR3 is CASSLWRSGANVLTF. The CDR3 DNA reads TGTGCCAGCAGCTTATGGCGCTCTGGGGCCAACGTCCTGACTTTC.

The chain has TRBV7-9 and TRBJ2-1, with TRBD2 identical over 15 bases. J was trimmed by 9 bases and V by 5 bases; bases with no gene match: 5. Germline V lookup: CDR1 SEHNR, CDR2 FQNEAQ (reference sequence). The CDR3 sequence is 15 residues long. DNA of the CDR3: TGTGCCAGCAGCCGGGGACTAGCGGGGGGCGGTGAGCAGTTCTTC. Translating it yields CASSRGLAGGGEQFF.

In nucleotides, the CDR3 is TGTGCCAGCAGTTACTCGAGGGCTAGCGGGGGCAATGAGCAGTTCTTC. This translates into CASSYSRASGGNEQFF. The chain joins TRBV6-6 to TRBJ2-1; 10 nucleotides match TRBD2. The germline V gene has CDR1 MNHNY and CDR2 SVGAGI (reference sequence). This CDR3 is built from 16 residues. Losses at the gene ends were 0 bases for V and 6 bases for J; bases not matched to a gene: 5.